These T cell receptor beta chains were read from a single sample in a study of Ad26.COV2.S vaccination and SARS-CoV-2 variants. Generated by immunoSEQ multiplex PCR, the TCRdb table keeps only in-frame clones and is missing some. The sample consists of under 150,000 clones, about nine tenths of them appearing once. Material: peripheral blood, obtained after recovery from COVID-19. The receptors come from a human donor who had recovered from COVID-19. Both conserved end residues are part of each CDR3. D genes are given only for firm matches. Clone size appears in some rows only: once, few, many, or a class for an expanded clone.

TRBV15	NA	TRBJ2-5	NA	CATLRDVASPPKETQYF	TGTGCCACCCTTCGGGACGTAGCTTCCCCACCCAAAGAGACCCAGTACTTC
TRBV5-4	NA	TRBJ2-7	NA	CASSLAGTYEQYF	TGTGCCAGCAGCTTGGCCGGGACCTACGAGCAGTACTTC
TRBV19	NA	TRBJ1-3	NA	CASSNLDSTGGNTIYF	TGTGCCAGTAGTAACCTCGACAGCACTGGCGGAAACACCATATATTTT
TRBV6-1	NA	TRBJ2-7	NA	CASRLQGTYEQYF	TGTGCCAGCAGACTACAGGGAACCTACGAGCAGTACTTC
TRBV18	NA	TRBJ2-7	NA	CASSPQTARYEQYF	TGTGCCAGCTCACCCCAGACAGCCCGCTACGAGCAGTACTTC
TRBV28	NA	TRBJ1-1	NA	CASSSQPKGEAFF	TGTGCCAGCAGTTCTCAACCAAAGGGGGAAGCTTTCTTT
TRBV4-3	NA	TRBJ2-7	NA	CASSQDRLHEQYF	TGCGCCAGCAGCCAAGATAGGCTCCACGAGCAGTACTTC
TRBV4-1	TRBD2	TRBJ2-3	NA	CASSLKLSGGAGDTQYF	TGCGCCAGCAGCCTCAAGCTTAGCGGGGGGGCGGGAGATACGCAGTATTTT
TRBV19	NA	TRBJ2-3	NA	CASSPVGTPGTDTQYF	TGTGCCAGTAGTCCGGTAGGGACCCCCGGCACAGATACGCAGTATTTT
TRBV4-3	TRBD2	TRBJ2-6	once	CASSQGRGAGANVLTF	TGCGCCAGCAGCCAAGGTCGGGGGGCTGGGGCCAACGTCCTGACTTTC
TRBV12-5	NA	TRBJ2-5	NA	CASGLWGYQETQYF	TGTGCTAGTGGTTTATGGGGATATCAAGAGACCCAGTACTTC
TRBV28	NA	TRBJ1-5	NA	CASRTLSYSNQPQHF	TGTGCCAGCAGGACCCTTTCTTATAGCAATCAGCCCCAGCATTTT
TRBV10-3	TRBD2	TRBJ2-1	NA	CAISEPSSGGYSSYNEQFF	TGTGCCATCAGTGAGCCTAGTAGCGGGGGGTACAGCTCCTACAATGAGCAGTTCTTC
TRBV27	TRBD2	TRBJ2-3	NA	CASSLSRGGSTDTQYF	TGTGCCAGCAGTTTATCGCGGGGGGGGTCCACAGATACGCAGTATTTT
TRBV7-9	NA	TRBJ1-2	few	CASSFTPGGYTF	TGTGCCAGCAGCTTCACCCCGGGTGGCTACACCTTC
TRBV28	TRBD1	TRBJ2-7	once	CASSSLQGAGYEQYF	TGTGCCAGCAGTTCTTTACAGGGGGCCGGCTACGAGCAGTACTTC
TRBV29-1	NA	TRBJ2-3	NA	CSVEVGTDTQYF	TGCAGCGTTGAGGTCGGCACAGATACGCAGTATTTT
TRBV29-1	TRBD2	TRBJ2-3	NA	CSVPVASGATDTQYF	TGCAGCGTTCCGGTGGCTAGCGGGGCGACAGATACGCAGTATTTT
TRBV15	NA	TRBJ1-4	NA	CATSSSVRTNEKLFF	TGTGCCACCAGCAGTTCGGTCAGAACTAATGAAAAACTGTTTTTT
TRBV10-2	TRBD1	TRBJ1-5	NA	CASKPRGDRQEPQHF	TGCGCCAGCAAACCCCGGGGGGACAGGCAGGAACCCCAGCATTTT
TRBV7-9	NA	TRBJ1-6	once	CASSSTDNSPLHF	TGTGCCAGCAGCTCGACAGATAATTCACCCCTCCACTTT
TRBV7-8	NA	TRBJ1-1	NA	CASSSDRLNTEAFF	TGTGCCAGCAGCTCGGACAGATTGAACACTGAAGCTTTCTTT
TRBV9	NA	TRBJ2-2	few	CASMRSNTGELFF	TGTGCCAGCATGCGGTCGAACACCGGGGAGCTGTTTTTT
TRBV5-1	NA	TRBJ2-5	NA	CASSLGGGETQYF	TGCGCCAGCAGCTTGGGGGGTGGTGAGACCCAGTACTTC
TRBV21-1	NA	TRBJ1-2	NA	CASSKARHLSGYTF	TGTGCCAGCAGCAAAGCGAGACACCTCTCCGGCTACACCTTC
TRBV27	NA	TRBJ1-1	NA	CASSLSAPGRLGTEAFF	TGTGCCAGCAGTTTAAGTGCGCCAGGGAGGTTAGGCACTGAAGCTTTCTTT
TRBV30	NA	TRBJ2-7	NA	CAWSQGGGDYEQYF	TGTGCCTGGAGTCAGGGAGGGGGCGACTACGAGCAGTACTTC
TRBV7-2	NA	TRBJ2-1	NA	CASSLDGVHSYNEQFF	TGTGCCAGCAGCTTAGATGGGGTTCACTCCTACAATGAGCAGTTCTTC